This T cell receptor (beta chain) was sequenced in a study of shared T cell receptors in the human thymus. CDR3 length equals 17 residues. With V trimmed by 1 base and J by 8 bases, 12 bases remained unmatched. Germline CDR1 is MGHDK and CDR2 is SYGVNS. Some clones are missing from TCRdb's copy, which holds only in-frame ones; the method was immunoSEQ multiplex PCR. The data contain 540,000 or so clones, roughly 74% of them seen just once; the ten biggest clones take up less than 0.015%. The data also belong to a second study, concerning human thymus T cells. According to that study: Thymus specimens were resections from corrective heart surgery. Seemingly biased V and J gene usage marked thymic and blood repertoires. What related research reported was that thymic repertoires overlapped highly among unrelated individuals.

The TCR originated in a boy under two years old with a congenital heart defect. Material: thymocytes. The chain links TRBV25-1 to TRBJ1-4; 8 bases are shared with TRBD1. CDR3 amino acids: CASSESPTDRANEKLFF. CDR3 DNA sequence: TGTGCCAGCAGTGAATCCCCCACGGACAGGGCGAACGAAAAACTGTTTTTT.